This TCR beta chain originates from a study of CD8+ T cells in alopecia areata. Extraction of RNA preceded its reverse transcription into cDNA, which served as the sequencing template. The data were produced by immunoSEQ multiplex PCR, yet TCRdb's version contains in-frame clones alone and is incomplete. In the table there are around 190,000 clones, about three fifths of which are singletons. General observations from the study: Among the 100 top clones, expanded CD8+ clones, like scalp clonality, were significantly decreased by tofacitinib.

A remark on this clone: The antigen is undetermined.

V gave up 1 base and J gave up 4 bases, with 7 bases separating them. The CDR3 loop spans 13 amino acids. Germline values: CDR1 LNHDA, CDR2 SQIVND (reference sequence). Regarding treatment: oral pan-JAK inhibitor, 5-10 mg twice daily. The rearrangement uses TRBV19 and TRBJ2-5, with D maybe TRBD1 (5 bases). Sequenced here: CD4+ T cells sorted from blood, sampled at roughly week 49, from a patient treated with tofacitinib. This TCR came from a human donor with alopecia areata. Written as DNA, the CDR3 is TGTGCCAGTAGTATAGGACAGTTAGAGACCCAGTACTTC. Amino acids: CASSIGQLETQYF.